This paragraph reports one T cell receptor beta chain. The entry originates in a study of T-cell memory formation after mild COVID-19. The V segment lost 2 bases and the J segment 1 base; nucleotides outside the gene matches: 9. The CDR3 is made up of 17 amino acids. Germline CDR1 reads SGHTA; CDR2 reads FQGTGA. The authors produced TCR alpha and TCR beta cDNA libraries with sample barcodes and UMIs by 5'RACE using constant-segment primers. From the 5' RACE reads, TCRdb called clonotypes with MiXCR, one entry per CDR3 protein. The sample lists about 360,000 distinct CDR3 sequences, approximately 14% occurring once.

The chain carries TRBV7-3 and TRBJ2-3, with 7 positions matching TRBD2. This receptor was obtained from a man aged 18 to 29 who had mild COVID-19 (a few samples of this study predate the infection). Cell type and time point are not known. Specimen: PBMCs or a T cell subset sorted from them (not recorded which). CDR3: CASSLRLAVLGTDTQYF. The CDR3 bases are TGTGCCAGCAGCTTACGGCTAGCGGTCCTTGGCACAGATACGCAGTATTTT.